The 23 T cell receptor beta chains in this list originate from one sample, sequenced in a study of T cell repertoires in cytomegalovirus infection. TCRdb reprocessed the reads via MiXCR and lists one record per CDR3 protein. The sample contains 450,000 to 650,000 distinct CDR3 sequences, around two fifths of which appear only once. These receptors have no identified antigens. Here the sequenced sample was cultured PBMCs, taken from culture after CMV antigen stimulation. These receptors came from a human donor in good health (CMV status not recorded). Some clones in this sample may be carry-over from other donors' samples.

Notes on this clonotype: The CDR3 does not close with the conserved phenylalanine or tryptophan, likely indicating a read error. V and J are TRBV6-6 and TRBJ2-5, with 9 nucleotides matching TRBD2. The germline CDR1 and CDR2 sequences are MNHNY and SVGAGI (reference sequence). Trimming took 8 bases from V and 5 from J; bases not matched to a gene: 12. The CDR3 runs to 15 residues. CDR3: CASSPEGLAGETQYY. The CDR3 coding sequence is TGTGCCAGCTCACCCGAGGGACTAGCCGGGGAGACCCAGTACTAC.

This clonotype was counted between two and nine times. J is TRBJ2-6 and V is TRBV19; D unresolved. V shed 7 bases and J shed 1 base, with 8 bases lying between them. The CDR3 runs 14 residues. The V gene's germline CDR1 is LNHDA and CDR2 SQIVND (reference sequence). For the CDR3, the DNA is TGTGCCAGTAACGACCTTTCTGGGGCCAACGTCCTGACTTTC. Amino acid sequence: CASNDLSGANVLTF.

This clonotype was observed a few times. The chain links TRBV6-2 or TRBV6-3 to TRBJ2-1, with D possibly matching TRBD1 (5 bases). In germline, CDR1 is MNHEY, CDR2 SVGEGT. The CDR3 loop spans 14 amino acids. The V and J ends lost 3 bases and 3 bases respectively, with 9 bases between them. This CDR3 is CASSYTGNYNEQFF. The CDR3 coding sequence is TGTGCCAGCAGTTATACAGGAAACTACAATGAGCAGTTCTTC.

V and J are TRBV3-1 and TRBJ2-2, with 13 bases fitting TRBD2. The CDR3 sequence is 19 residues long. CDR1 is LGHDT, CDR2 YNNKEL, per germline (reference sequence). J gave up 5 bases and V 1 base, and 10 bases lay outside the gene matches. The CDR3 DNA reads TGTGCCAGCAGCCAAGGGGGACTAGCGGGGTTTTGGTCGACCGGGGAGCTGTTTTTT. Translating it yields CASSQGGLAGFWSTGELFF.

The chain combines TRBV7-8 with TRBJ2-7, with a tentative D call TRBD1 (5 bases). The ends were cut back, 5 bases at V and 0 bases at J, with 17 bases in the middle. The CDR3 length is 16 residues. In germline, CDR1 is SGHVS, CDR2 FQNEAQ. For the CDR3, the DNA is TGTGCCAGCAGCCCCACAGGCCACGGTAGCTCCTACGAGCAGTACTTC. Its protein is CASSPTGHGSSYEQYF.

In its sample, this clonotype was seen a few times. The rearrangement joins TRBV4-1 to TRBJ2-2; no firm D call. V was trimmed by 3 bases and J by 5 bases, leaving 10 bases between them. Germline CDR1 MGHRA, CDR2 YSYEKL. This CDR3 spans 14 amino acids. The CDR3 DNA is TGCGCCAGCAGCCAGGGAAAGTGGACCGGGGAGCTGTTTTTT. Its translation: CASSQGKWTGELFF.

The CDR3 bases are TGTGCCAGCAGCCGAAATGGGGATGCCGGGGAGCTGTTTTTT. Its translation: CASSRNGDAGELFF. V and J are TRBV7-2 and TRBJ2-2; D gene ambiguous. The V and J ends lost 5 bases and 6 bases respectively, with 13 bases between them. The CDR3 totals 14 residues. Germline V gene sequence: CDR1 SGHTA, CDR2 FQGNSA.

The chain combines TRBV7-6 with TRBJ2-3; D tentatively fits TRBD1 or TRBD2 (5 bases each). The CDR3 runs to 14 residues. Germline V gene data show CDR1 as SGHVS and CDR2 as FNYEAQ. Trimming removed 3 bases at V and 5 bases at J, with 12 bases between. The CDR3 region is CASSFGGQGDTQYF. In nucleotides, the CDR3 is TGTGCCAGCAGCTTTGGAGGCCAGGGAGATACGCAGTATTTT.

The chain combines TRBV6-5 with TRBJ2-7; D is perhaps TRBD2 (6 bases). CDR3 length: 15 residues. The germline V gene encodes CDR1 MNHEY and CDR2 SVGAGI. V shed 5 bases and J shed 3 bases, with 17 bases lying between them. The CDR3 loop reads CASSAGLHRNYEQYF. The CDR3 DNA sequence: TGTGCCAGCAGTGCGGGACTCCATCGTAACTACGAGCAGTACTTC.

V usage is TRBV2 and J usage is TRBJ1-1; 8 bases line up with TRBD1. Germline-derived CDR1 and CDR2 are SNHLY and FYNNEI. The CDR3 sequence is 17 residues long. V dropped 3 bases and J dropped 0; count of bases not matched to a gene: 9. CDR3 in amino acids: CASSDKVGTGMNTEAFF. DNA of the CDR3: TGTGCCAGCAGTGATAAAGTGGGGACAGGAATGAACACTGAAGCTTTCTTT.

In this sample, this clonotype turned up a few times. The chain joins TRBV12-3 or TRBV12-4 to TRBJ1-3; no reliable D call. The CDR3 has 14 residues. The V end was cut by 0 bases, the J end by 4 bases, with 7 bases between. CDR3 residues: CASSLARMGNTIYF. As DNA, the CDR3 is TGTGCCAGCAGTTTAGCTAGGATGGGAAACACCATATATTTT.

The CDR3 DNA reads TGTGCATCGGGGACTAGCGGGTCCTTAGGATTCTTC. Protein sequence: CASGTSGSLGFF. V is TRBV19 and J is TRBJ2-1, with 12 bases aligning to TRBD2. Germline V CDR1 and CDR2: LNHDA, SQIVND (reference sequence). The CDR3 has 12 amino acids.

The genes are TRBV19 and TRBJ2-7, with a weak D call TRBD2 (6 bases). The CDR3 sequence is 16 residues long. CDR1 and CDR2 (germline): LNHDA, SQIVND (reference sequence). V lost 2 bases, J lost 2 bases, and 16 bases lay in between. DNA for the CDR3: TGTGCCAGTAGTATACCCCGGGGTAGCGGAGCCTACGAGCAGTACTTC. This gives the protein CASSIPRGSGAYEQYF.

The rearrangement joins TRBV7-2 to TRBJ2-7; D remains ambiguous. Trimming removed 1 base at V and 0 bases at J, with 10 bases between. The CDR3 consists of 15 residues. Germline CDR1 and CDR2: SGHTA and FQGNSA. CDR3 DNA: TGTGCCAGCAGCTTAGACCCACTATACTCCTACGAGCAGTACTTC. This gives the protein CASSLDPLYSYEQYF.

This clonotype was recorded at least ten times. CDR3 amino acids: CASSNLMSVVRGEQYF. The CDR3 DNA follows: TGTGCCAGCAGCAATCTTATGTCTGTCGTCCGGGGCGAGCAGTACTTC. This sequence joins TRBV7-2 and TRBJ2-7; the D gene is possibly TRBD2 (5 bases). Per the germline V gene, CDR1 is SGHTA and CDR2 is FQGNSA. This CDR3 region has 16 residues. The V end lost 5 bases, the J end lost 6 bases, and 23 bases lay between the germline ends.

The rearrangement links TRBV27 to TRBJ2-3, with D possibly called TRBD1 or TRBD2 (6 bases each). V dropped 4 bases and J dropped 3 bases, with 14 bases sitting between them. This CDR3 region has 15 residues. Germline CDR1 reads MNHEY; CDR2 reads SMNVEV (reference sequence). The CDR3 sequence: CASSSWGARTDTQYF. CDR3 DNA sequence: TGTGCCAGCAGTTCTTGGGGGGCGAGGACAGATACGCAGTATTTT.

This clonotype occurred a few times. The V call is TRBV7-2, the J call TRBJ1-1, with D possibly TRBD1 on 5 matching bases. Germline V lookup: CDR1 SGHTA, CDR2 FQGNSA. V shed 5 bases and J shed 7 bases, with 11 bases lying between them. This CDR3 is 12 amino acids long. The CDR3 DNA sequence: TGTGCCAGCAGCATTCAGGGCGTTGAAGCTTTCTTT. The encoded protein is CASSIQGVEAFF.

This clonotype was detected many times. V and J are TRBV7-9 and TRBJ2-1, with TRBD2 matching 9 bases. The CDR3 is made up of 14 amino acids. The ends lost 5 bases at V and 8 bases at J; junction bases unmatched: 7. Germline V CDR1 and CDR2: SEHNR, FQNEAQ (reference sequence). The CDR3 sequence is CASSRGGAIDEQFF. The CDR3 DNA sequence: TGTGCCAGCAGCCGCGGGGGGGCCATAGATGAGCAGTTCTTC.

The chain is built from TRBV30 and TRBJ1-2; D gene uncertain. Germline V gives CDR1 GTSNPN, CDR2 SVGIG (reference sequence). The V and J ends lost 0 bases and 8 bases respectively, with 13 bases between them. The CDR3 contains 13 residues. The CDR3, as DNA: TGTGCCTGGAGTGTATGGTTTCCTAGGGGCTACACCTTC. This codes for CAWSVWFPRGYTF.

V gene TRBV28 combines with J gene TRBJ2-1; TRBD1 matches 7 bases. Germline V gene sequence: CDR1 MDHEN, CDR2 SYDVKM. Trimming cost V 5 bases and J 7 bases; bases outside gene matches: 5. The CDR3 contains 13 residues. In DNA, the CDR3 is TGTGCCAGCAGTCCCTTCAGGGGGAATGAGCAGTTCTTC. As protein: CASSPFRGNEQFF.

V gene TRBV11-2 combines with J gene TRBJ2-7; D perhaps matches TRBD2 (5 bases). This CDR3 region has 14 residues. The V end was cut by 5 bases, the J end by 2 bases, with 13 bases between. Germline V gene data show CDR1 as SGHAT and CDR2 as FQNNGV. CDR3 sequence (DNA): TGTGCCAGCAGCACGTTACTAGGGACCTACGAGCAGTACTTC. This encodes CASSTLLGTYEQYF.

V usage is TRBV5-6 and J usage is TRBJ1-6; no clear D. This CDR3 is built from 15 residues. The V and J ends lost 0 bases and 6 bases respectively, with 10 bases between them. Germline CDR1 reads SGHDT; CDR2 reads YYEEEE. CDR3 loop: CASSLDAWGNSPLHF. The CDR3 DNA is TGTGCCAGCAGCTTGGACGCATGGGGTAATTCACCCCTCCACTTT.

This clonotype has only a few counts. The chain carries TRBV7-2 and TRBJ2-5; D may be TRBD1 or TRBD2 (5 bases each). This CDR3 contains 13 residues. Germline values: CDR1 SGHTA, CDR2 FQGNSA. Trimming left V 5 bases short and J 4 bases short, with 11 bases between. The CDR3 DNA reads as TGTGCCAGCAGCCCGGGGCACTTAGAGACCCAGTACTTC. Its protein is CASSPGHLETQYF.